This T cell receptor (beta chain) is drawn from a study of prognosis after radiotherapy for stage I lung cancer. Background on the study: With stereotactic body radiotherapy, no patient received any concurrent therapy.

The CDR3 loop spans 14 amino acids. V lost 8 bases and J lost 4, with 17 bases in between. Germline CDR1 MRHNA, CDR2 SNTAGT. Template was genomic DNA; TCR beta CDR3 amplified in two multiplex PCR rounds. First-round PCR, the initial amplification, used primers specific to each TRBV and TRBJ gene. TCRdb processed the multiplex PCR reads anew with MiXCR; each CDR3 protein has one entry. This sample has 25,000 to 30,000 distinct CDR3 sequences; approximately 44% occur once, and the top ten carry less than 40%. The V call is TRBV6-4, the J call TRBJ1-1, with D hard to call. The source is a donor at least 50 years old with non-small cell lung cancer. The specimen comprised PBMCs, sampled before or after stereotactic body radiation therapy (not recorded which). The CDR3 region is CASSRAFGSTEAFF. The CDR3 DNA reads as TGTGCCAGCTCTAGGGCTTTTGGTAGCACTGAAGCTTTCTTT.